The clone carrying this TCR beta chain was seen more than once but under ten times. The antigen remains unidentified. This entry comes from a study of cytomegalovirus exposure and HLA in healthy donors. Study-wide findings and caveats: In vitro testing confirmed three CMV-associated chains as specific for CMV antigens. An Asian-associated ancestry cluster reportedly showed fewer N-insertions than the approximately 700-donor mean in a later analysis.

It was with 60 Vbeta and 13 Jbeta primers that the PCR ran. Data came from immunoSEQ multiplex PCR; TCRdb stores just in-frame clones and leaves some out. Of about 140,000 clones in the sample, around 73% were seen once. The specimen was PBMCs. This receptor was obtained from a female donor in good health and CMV-seronegative.

The CDR3 protein is CARAGRRDTEAFF. The CDR3 nucleotides read TGTGCCAGGGCAGGGAGGAGAGACACTGAAGCTTTCTTT. The chain has TRBV2 and TRBJ1-1; D may be TRBD1 (5 bases). The CDR3 runs to 13 residues. The V gene lost 9 bases and the J gene lost 3 bases, with 14 bases spanning the gap. CDR1 and CDR2 (germline): SNHLY, FYNNEI.